This T cell receptor (beta chain) was documented in a study of blood T cell repertoires in COVID-19. Study-level information: Samples representing acute and convalescent COVID-19 were sourced from the United States, Italy and Spain.

Source study methods: The assay estimated nucleated cells by amplifying reference gene primers. Generated by immunoSEQ multiplex PCR, the TCRdb table keeps only in-frame clones and is missing some. The V and J calls and clone size were taken over from that table, and D and trimming were inferred from the DNA. The table shows fewer than 120,000 clones, with roughly 85% occurring only once. This clone was detected many times. V shed 5 bases and J shed 3 bases, with 13 bases lying between them. The CDR3 length is 14 residues. Germline V lookup: CDR1 LNHDA, CDR2 SQIVND (reference sequence). This sequence originates from a human donor in a cohort sampled during active COVID-19. Source material: peripheral blood. The V gene is TRBV19, the J gene TRBJ1-1, with a weak D call TRBD1 (5 bases). For the CDR3, the DNA is TGTGCCAGTAGTTTGGGGGGTGCGCACACTGAAGCTTTCTTT. This encodes CASSLGGAHTEAFF.